This T cell receptor (beta chain) was observed in a study of T cells in Graves' hyperthyroidism and ophthalmopathy (dated by TCRdb to between 2018 and 2021). Looking at the study overall: Peripheral blood samples were taken at the time of initial diagnosis, prior to any treatment. To identify TCR V-J signatures that set the groups apart, the researchers used a discovery cohort of 100 or so patients, made up of roughly 40 with Graves' ophthalmopathy and about 59 with stable Graves' hyperthyroidism. Whether ophthalmopathy could be predicted prospectively was tested in an independent validation cohort made up of roughly 20 hyperthyroidism patients plus 17 patients who later progressed to ophthalmopathy. For training and testing, the 100 or so patients in the discovery cohort were randomly divided in a 7:3 ratio. Thyroid tissue and blood T-cell repertoires from six Graves' hyperthyroidism patients were also compared in the study. Once sampling was done, hyperthyroidism patients were given methimazole at a starting dose of 30 mg daily, whereas ophthalmopathy patients were given high-dose intravenous methylprednisolone. The paper describes TCR Vbeta CDR3 sequencing of about 140 peripheral blood samples, made up of some 40 ophthalmopathy patients, approximately 73 hyperthyroidism patients and 17 progressor patients.

A few counts support this clonotype. Its antigen specificity is not known. There are no base qualities to consult, and no much larger clone falls within one base. Broad study findings and their caveats: In validation, progression to ophthalmopathy was predicted by the model with around 70% sensitivity and under 85% specificity, a median of approximately 6.5 months before onset. A model built on a 13 V-J signature distinguished ophthalmopathy from stable hyperthyroidism, reaching around 87% sensitivity and approximately 83% specificity in cross-validation and 80%/75% in testing. Most expanded thyroid clonotypes (frequency above 0.001) were also detected in blood, suggesting blood repertoires may reflect thyroid immune responses. Sample size was not statistically predetermined, and investigators were not blinded to group allocation.

Graves' hyperthyroidism was defined as stable when no progression to ophthalmopathy occurred over 18 months of follow-up. Hyperthyroidism patients were newly diagnosed, had a disease duration of under 2 months, and were aged 18 to 65 years. Any patient with an uncontrolled infection, another autoimmune disease, pregnancy or lactation was excluded. Clinical symptoms, serum thyroxine and TRAb, thyroid ultrasound, and orbital computed tomography formed the basis for the diagnoses. PBMCs were isolated from about 10 ml of fresh peripheral blood by Ficoll-Paque density gradient centrifugation. Trizol reagent was used to extract total RNA, and RNA quality was then checked on an Agilent 2100 Bioanalyzer. Trimming leaves V shorter by 7 bases and J shorter by 6 bases, with the junction holding 8 bases beyond the gene matches. The CDR3, cysteine through phenylalanine, is 14 amino acids long. The DNA shown is the 42-base CDR3, in frame from base 1. In the germline V gene, CDR1 corresponds to SGDLS and CDR2 to YYNGEE.

The TCR beta CDR3 regions were amplified from the RNA transcripts. The TCR CDR3 was subjected to a first round of RT-PCR using the HTBI primer set and the Qiagen OneStep RT-PCR kit. A second multiplex PCR round built the libraries, followed by size selection and purification. Paired-end sequencing of the libraries was performed with 100 bp reads on an Illumina HiSeq2000. The paper's processing steps were these. SOAPnuke was used to process the raw data, throwing out any read that contained adapters or uncalled bases, had a mean Phred below 15, or lacked an exact constant-primer or identifier match. High-quality paired reads were merged with COPE v1.2.5, and unique nucleotide sequences were defined as clonotypes. Clonotypes were aligned to IMGT TRBV, TRBD and TRBJ reference segments using MiTCR v1.1. Only V-J combinations with frequency above 0.0001, covering about 99% of repertoires, were analysed. The TCS score was defined as F50 (clonal expansion) divided by E x V (chaos), with BLOSUM62-based TCRdist calculated between CDR3 peptides within each V-J. Welch's t-statistics and random forest reduced 514 V-J features to about 13, which were used in a naive Bayes classifier (R e1071). TCRdb reprocessed the public reads (quality trimming at Q25 with fastp, clone calling with MiXCR) and kept in-frame beta chains. A single entry per CDR3 protein holds the most common genes and DNA from its merged rows. TCRdb, not the original authors, processed these V and J calls. A total of about 590,000 distinct CDR3 sequences appear in this sample, around 16% of them only once. The top ten constitute around 7.8% of the sample.

The source is a woman aged 25 to 39 with Graves' hyperthyroidism. The chain was built from TRBV9 and TRBJ2-1; 9 central nucleotides agree with TRBD1. Specimen: blood. The sequence in DNA is TGTGCCAGCTCATCGACAGGGGGTATCAATGAGCAGTTCTTC. The translation is CASSSTGGINEQFF.